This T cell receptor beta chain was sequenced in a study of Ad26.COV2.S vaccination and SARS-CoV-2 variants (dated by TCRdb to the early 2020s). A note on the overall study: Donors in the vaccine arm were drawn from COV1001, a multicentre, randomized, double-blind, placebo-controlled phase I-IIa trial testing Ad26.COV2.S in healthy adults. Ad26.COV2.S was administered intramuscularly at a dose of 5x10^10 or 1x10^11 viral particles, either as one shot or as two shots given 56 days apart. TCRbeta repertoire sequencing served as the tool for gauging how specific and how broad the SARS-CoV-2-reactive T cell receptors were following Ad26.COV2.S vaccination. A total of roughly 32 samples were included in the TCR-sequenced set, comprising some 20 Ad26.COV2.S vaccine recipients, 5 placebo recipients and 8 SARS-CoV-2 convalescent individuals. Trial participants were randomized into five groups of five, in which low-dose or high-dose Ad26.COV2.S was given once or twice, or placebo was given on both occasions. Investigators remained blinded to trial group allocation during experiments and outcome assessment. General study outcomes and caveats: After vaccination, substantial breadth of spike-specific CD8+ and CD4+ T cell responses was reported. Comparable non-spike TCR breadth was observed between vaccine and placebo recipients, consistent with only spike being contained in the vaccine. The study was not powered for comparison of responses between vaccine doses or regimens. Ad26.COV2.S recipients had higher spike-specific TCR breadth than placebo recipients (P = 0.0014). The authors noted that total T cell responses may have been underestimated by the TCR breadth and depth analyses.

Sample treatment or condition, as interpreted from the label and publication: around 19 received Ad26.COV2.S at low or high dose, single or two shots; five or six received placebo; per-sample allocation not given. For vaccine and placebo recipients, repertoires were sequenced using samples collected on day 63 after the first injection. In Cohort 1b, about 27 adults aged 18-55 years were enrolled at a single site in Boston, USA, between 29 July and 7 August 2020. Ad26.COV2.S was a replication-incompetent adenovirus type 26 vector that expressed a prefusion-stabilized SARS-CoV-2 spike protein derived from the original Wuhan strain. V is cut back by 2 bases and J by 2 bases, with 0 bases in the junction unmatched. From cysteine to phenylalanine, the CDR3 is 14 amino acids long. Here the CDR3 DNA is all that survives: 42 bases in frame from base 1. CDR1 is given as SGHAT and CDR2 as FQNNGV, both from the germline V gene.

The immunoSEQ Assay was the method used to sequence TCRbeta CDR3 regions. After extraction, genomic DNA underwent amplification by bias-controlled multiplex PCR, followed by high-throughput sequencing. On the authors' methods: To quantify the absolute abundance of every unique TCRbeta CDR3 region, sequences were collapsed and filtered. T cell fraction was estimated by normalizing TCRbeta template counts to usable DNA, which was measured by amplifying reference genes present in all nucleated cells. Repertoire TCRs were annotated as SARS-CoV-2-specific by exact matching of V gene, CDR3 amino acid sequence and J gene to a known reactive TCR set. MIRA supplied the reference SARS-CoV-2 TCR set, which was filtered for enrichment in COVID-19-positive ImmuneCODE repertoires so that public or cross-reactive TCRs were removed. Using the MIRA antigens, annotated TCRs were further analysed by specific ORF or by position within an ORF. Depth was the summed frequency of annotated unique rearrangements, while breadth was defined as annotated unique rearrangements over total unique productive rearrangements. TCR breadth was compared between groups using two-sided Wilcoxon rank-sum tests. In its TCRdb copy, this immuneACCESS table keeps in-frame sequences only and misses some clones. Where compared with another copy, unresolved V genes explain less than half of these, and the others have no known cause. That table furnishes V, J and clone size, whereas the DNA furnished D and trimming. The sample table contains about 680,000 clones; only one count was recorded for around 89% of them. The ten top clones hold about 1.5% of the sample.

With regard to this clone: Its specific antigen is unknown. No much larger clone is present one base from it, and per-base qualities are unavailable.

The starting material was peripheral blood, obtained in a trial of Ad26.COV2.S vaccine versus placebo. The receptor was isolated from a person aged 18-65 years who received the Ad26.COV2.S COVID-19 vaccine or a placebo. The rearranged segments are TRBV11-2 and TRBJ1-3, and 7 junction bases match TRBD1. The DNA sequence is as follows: TGTGCCAGCAGCTTAACAGGGGCTGGAAACACCATATATTTT. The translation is CASSLTGAGNTIYF.